The 21 T cell receptor beta chains presented below share a single source sample, sequenced in a study of T cells expressing NK-cell markers. TCRdb reprocessed the 5' RACE reads, keeping one entry per CDR3 protein, no DNA. The table lists 300,000 or so distinct CDR3 sequences, with roughly 4.2% in the top ten. Input material: blood T cells: a sorted CD56 or NKG2C T cell subset, CD4+ or CD8+ T cells, or bulk PBMC T cells (not recorded which). Receptor source: a woman aged 18-70 years in good health.

The rearrangement links TRBV6-2 or TRBV6-3 to TRBJ2-7; TCRdb's D call, TRBD1, is unchecked because there is no DNA. The CDR3 is 12 residues long. Germline V gene lookup returns CDR1 MNHEY and CDR2 SVGEGT. This CDR3 is CASTSTGSGQYF.

V is TRBV6-2 or TRBV6-3 and J is TRBJ1-2; TCRdb's D gene call, TRBD1, goes unchecked for lack of DNA. Per germline, CDR1 MNHEY and CDR2 SVGEGT. The CDR3 is made up of 12 amino acids. CDR3 sequence reads: CATRQAISGYTF.

The chain has TRBV11-3 and TRBJ2-1; TCRdb proposes TRBD2, but this gene call is untestable without DNA. Germline V gives CDR1 SGHNT, CDR2 YENEEA. The CDR3 spans 15 residues. CDR3 sequence: CASSSGGASNNEQFF.

The chain links TRBV20-1 to TRBJ2-3; TCRdb's D gene call, TRBD1, goes unchecked for lack of DNA. Germline lookup yields CDR1 DFQATT and CDR2 SNEGSKA (reference sequence). The CDR3 length is 12 residues. This CDR3 is CSALTGGDTQYF.

The rearrangement joins TRBV12-3 or TRBV12-4 to TRBJ2-5; TCRdb's D gene call, TRBD1, goes unchecked for lack of DNA. This CDR3 is built from 14 residues. The CDR3 here is CASSTGTKQETQYF.

V and J are TRBV5-1 and TRBJ2-1; TCRdb calls TRBD2, which cannot be checked without DNA. Per germline, CDR1 SGHRS and CDR2 YFSETQ. The length of the CDR3 is 16 residues. The CDR3 reads CASSREAGVSYNEQFF.

The V and J genes are TRBV4-1 and TRBJ1-2. The CDR3 covers 16 residues. Germline V gives CDR1 MGHRA, CDR2 YSYEKL. CDR3: CASSQPLQRRGGGYTF.

The chain couples TRBV7-9 to TRBJ1-1. From germline, CDR1 is SEHNR and CDR2 FQNEAQ (reference sequence). The CDR3 runs 13 residues. CDR3: CASSRPEVSEAFF.

This chain's CDR3 is CAWNSGSSYNSPLHF. The chain couples TRBV30 to TRBJ1-6. Germline-derived CDR1 and CDR2 are GTSNPN and SVGIG (reference sequence). The CDR3 totals 15 residues.

The chain employs TRBV4-3 and TRBJ2-5; TCRdb lists TRBD2, though no DNA is available to test this call. The CDR3 runs 14 residues. The germline CDR1 and CDR2 sequences are LGHNA and YSLEER. CDR3 sequence: CASSPGLAEETQYF.

The chain recombines TRBV12-3 or TRBV12-4 with TRBJ1-6. The CDR3 contains 15 residues. CDR3 residues: CASSPGGPHNSPLHF.

J is TRBJ1-2 and V is TRBV7-9. Germline-derived CDR1 and CDR2 are SEHNR and FQNEAQ (reference sequence). The CDR3 has 12 residues. The CDR3: CASSLKGGGYTF.

The chain has TRBV24-1 and TRBJ2-2; lacking DNA, the TRBD1 call made by TCRdb goes unchecked. The CDR3 loop spans 17 amino acids. Germline assignment: CDR1 KGHDR and CDR2 SFDVKD. CDR3 sequence: CATSDSRDRGVTGELFF.

The genes are TRBV6-1 and TRBJ1-5; TCRdb's assignment of TRBD1 cannot be checked, as there is no DNA. The length of the CDR3 is 15 residues. The germline V gene encodes CDR1 MNHNS and CDR2 SASEGT. CDR3 protein: CASRDAGGSNQPQHF.

The chain joins TRBV6-5 to TRBJ1-6. This CDR3 spans 16 amino acids. Germline V gives CDR1 MNHEY, CDR2 SVGAGI. The CDR3 protein is CASSYSRQTNNSPLHF.

The chain has TRBV20-1 and TRBJ2-4; the D call of TRBD2 rests on TCRdb alone, since no DNA is present to check it. In germline, CDR1 is DFQATT, CDR2 SNEGSKA (reference sequence). This CDR3 has 20 residues. CDR3 sequence reads: CSAPNPGTSGGGGTKNIQYF.

The chain has TRBV5-4 and TRBJ2-7; absent DNA, TCRdb's TRBD2 call cannot be checked. CDR3 length equals 15 residues. CDR1 and CDR2 (germline): SGHNT, YYREEE (reference sequence). This CDR3 reads CASSAAGDSYDEQYF.

This rearrangement joins TRBV9 to TRBJ1-5; as DNA is missing, the TRBD1 call by TCRdb cannot be tested. Germline V CDR1 and CDR2: SGDLS, YYNGEE. CDR3 length: 14 amino acids. The CDR3 sequence: CASSVGQSNQPQHF.

This rearrangement joins TRBV9 to TRBJ1-6; TCRdb designates TRBD1, a call that cannot be tested without DNA. The CDR3 length is 15 residues. Looked up from germline, CDR1 is SGDLS and CDR2 is YYNGEE. The CDR3 sequence is CASSPGVVVNSPLHF.

The rearrangement joins TRBV20-1 to TRBJ2-7. This CDR3 comprises 11 residues. Germline V lookup: CDR1 DFQATT, CDR2 SNEGSKA (reference sequence). CDR3 sequence: CSARARGEQYF.

The V gene is TRBV10-3, the J gene TRBJ2-5. CDR1 and CDR2 from the germline V gene are ENHRY and SYGVKD. The CDR3 has 15 residues. The CDR3 loop is CAISESAGSIETQYF.